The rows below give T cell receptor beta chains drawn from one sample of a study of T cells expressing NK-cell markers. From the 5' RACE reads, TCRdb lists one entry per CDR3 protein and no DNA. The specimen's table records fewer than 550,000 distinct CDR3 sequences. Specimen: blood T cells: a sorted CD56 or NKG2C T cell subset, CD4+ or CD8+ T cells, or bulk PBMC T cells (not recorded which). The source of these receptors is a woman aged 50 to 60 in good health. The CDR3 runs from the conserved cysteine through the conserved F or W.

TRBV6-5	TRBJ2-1	CASTHQNNEQFF
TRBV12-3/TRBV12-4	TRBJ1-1	CASSTGGQGDTEAFF
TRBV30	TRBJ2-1	CAWIGRAGSSGSYNEQFF
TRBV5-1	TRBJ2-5	CASSSGQAETQYF
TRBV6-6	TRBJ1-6	CASSLTGGAPSPLHF
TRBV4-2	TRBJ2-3	CASSHPRLALAITDTQYF
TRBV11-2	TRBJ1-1	CASRFVGGRNTEAFF
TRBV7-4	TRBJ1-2	CASSLFGDYGYTF
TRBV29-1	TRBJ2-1	CSVEKASSEQFF
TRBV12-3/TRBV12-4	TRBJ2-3	CASSLYLGTGATDTQYF
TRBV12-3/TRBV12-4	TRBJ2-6	CASRDRDRGTSFGANVLTF
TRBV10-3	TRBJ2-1	CAISETPGVRGQFF
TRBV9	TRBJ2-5	CASSRTGTDQETQYF
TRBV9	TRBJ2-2	CASSPRLALGSGELFF
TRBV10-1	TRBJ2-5	CASSGSLEETQYF
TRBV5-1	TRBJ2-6	CASSLDRSPYSGANVLTF
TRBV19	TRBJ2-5	CASSFGQGERETQYF
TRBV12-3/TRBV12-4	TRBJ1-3	CASTLLTGPGGNTIYF
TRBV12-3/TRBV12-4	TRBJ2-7	CASSRVNYEQYF
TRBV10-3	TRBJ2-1	CATLGTASRNEQFF
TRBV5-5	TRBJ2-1	CASSPGGTSWYNEQFF
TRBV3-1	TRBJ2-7	CASSQVPGFSYEQYF
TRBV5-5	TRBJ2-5	CASLTGDRVQETQYF
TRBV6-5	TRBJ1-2	CASTTRRGGYGYTF
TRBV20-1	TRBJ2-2	CSASGKNTGELFF
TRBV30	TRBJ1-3	CAWRQGNVNTIYF
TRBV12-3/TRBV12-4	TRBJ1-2	CASSPTGGRQLYGYTF
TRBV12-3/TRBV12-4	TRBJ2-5	CASSTGQGMATQYF
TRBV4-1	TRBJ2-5	CASSLTGTSGIGRETQYF
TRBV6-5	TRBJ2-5	CASHVRRGGQETQYF
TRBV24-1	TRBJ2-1	CATSSSGPYNEQFF
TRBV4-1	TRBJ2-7	CASSPPGSGTLYYEQYF
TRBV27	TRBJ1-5	CASSGTGNLRPQHF
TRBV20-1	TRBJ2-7	CSVQGGGYEQYF
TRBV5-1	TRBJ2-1	CASSWNRGDAYNEQFF
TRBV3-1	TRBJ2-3	CASRSVVTDTQYF
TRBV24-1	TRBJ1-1	CATSDPTEEDEAFF
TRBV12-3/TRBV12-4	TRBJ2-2	CASSATSGELFF
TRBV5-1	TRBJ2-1	CASRTLSDSYNEQFF
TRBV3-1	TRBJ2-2	CASSQSPGYPNTGELFF
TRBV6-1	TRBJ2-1	CASSSVGYEQFF
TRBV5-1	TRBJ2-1	CASTGDGSSYNEQFF
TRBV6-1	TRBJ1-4	CASTGQGTTNEKLFF
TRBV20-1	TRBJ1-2	CGLPEQRGYTF
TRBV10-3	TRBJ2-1	CAISVLAGGDNEQFF
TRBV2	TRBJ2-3	CASTPRTSTDTQYF
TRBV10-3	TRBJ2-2	CASRTGSGTGELFF
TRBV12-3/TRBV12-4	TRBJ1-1	CASRGGGSTEAFF
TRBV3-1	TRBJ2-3	CASSLPGTSMTDTQYF
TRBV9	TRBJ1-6	CASSVGGENSPLHF
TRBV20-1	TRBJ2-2	CSAWERNTGELFF
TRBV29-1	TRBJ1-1	CSAQIGARGTEAFF
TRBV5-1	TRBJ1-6	CASSFSGSSYNSPLHF
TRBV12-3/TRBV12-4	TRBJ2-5	CASSPGTGGLETQYF